This is a list of T cell receptor beta chains from one sample in a study of blood T cell repertoires in COVID-19. TCRdb's copy holds only in-frame clones and misses some; the assay was immunoSEQ multiplex PCR. The top ten clones hold roughly 3% of a sample with about 210,000 clones, around nine tenths of them seen once. Sequencing was carried out using peripheral blood. The receptors originated from a man aged 60-69 years with acute or convalescent COVID-19. Both conserved end residues are part of each CDR3. Fields, in order: V gene, J gene, D gene, CDR3 protein. D genes are given only for firm matches.

TRBV28	TRBJ2-7	TRBD1	CASSWPGQGTYEQYF
TRBV4-1	TRBJ2-6	.	CASSQGQGSLSGANVLTF
TRBV19	TRBJ1-1	.	CASSRGGPNTEAFF
TRBV7-2	TRBJ1-3	.	CASSLDGSGNTIYF
TRBV3-1/TRBV3-2	TRBJ2-5	TRBD2	CASSQPGGVPETQYF
TRBV2	TRBJ2-1	TRBD2	CASSGTSGPSYNEQFF
TRBV4-2	TRBJ2-1	.	CASSQVSNEQFF
TRBV29-1	TRBJ2-6	.	CSVQYSGANVLTF
TRBV6-6	TRBJ2-3	.	CASLGAGRTDTQYF
TRBV27	TRBJ1-6	.	CASSPQRMGGPGYPLHF
TRBV2	TRBJ2-3	TRBD2	CASSAGGASTDTQYF
TRBV6-2/TRBV6-3	TRBJ1-1	.	CASSYSGSIEAFF
TRBV15	TRBJ1-2	.	CATSRPGEGPELGYGYTF
TRBV4-1	TRBJ1-1	TRBD1	CASSWTGEMNTEAFF
TRBV4-3	TRBJ2-5	TRBD2	CASSQDLLVTSRKTQYF
TRBV28	TRBJ2-2	.	CASSRLTGELFF
TRBV5-6	TRBJ1-2	TRBD1	CASRADRAYGYTF
TRBV3-1/TRBV3-2	TRBJ1-5	.	CASSLTQGPGQPQHF